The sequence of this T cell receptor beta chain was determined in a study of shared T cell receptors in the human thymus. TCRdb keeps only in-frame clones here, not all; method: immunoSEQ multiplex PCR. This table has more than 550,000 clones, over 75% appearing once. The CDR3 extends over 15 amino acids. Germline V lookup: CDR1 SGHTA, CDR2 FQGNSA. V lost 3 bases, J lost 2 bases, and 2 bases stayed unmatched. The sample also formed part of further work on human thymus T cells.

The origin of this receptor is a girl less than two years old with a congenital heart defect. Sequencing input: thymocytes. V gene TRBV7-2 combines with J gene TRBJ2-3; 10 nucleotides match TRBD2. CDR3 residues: CASSFLAGATDTQYF. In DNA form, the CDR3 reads TGTGCCAGCAGCTTCCTAGCGGGGGCCACAGATACGCAGTATTTT.